Shown below are 24 T cell receptor beta chains from a single sample sequenced in a study of CD8 T cells in ankylosing spondylitis. TCRdb used MiXCR to reprocess the 5' RACE reads, holding one entry per CDR3 protein. The sample lists about 130,000 distinct CDR3 sequences; roughly 10% were seen once. Sequences were obtained from blood, either unsorted or a sorted T cell fraction (not recorded which). The receptors derive from a female donor with ankylosing spondylitis or in good health (not recorded which).

The table lists this clonotype with many counts. This chain uses TRBV12-3 or TRBV12-4 with TRBJ1-1; possibly TRBD1 for D (5 bases). The CDR3 spans 13 residues. Trimming pared 6 bases from V and 6 bases from J, leaving 14 bases between. The chain's CDR3 is CASSQRWGAEAFF. The CDR3 region has the DNA TGTGCCAGCAGCCAAAGGTGGGGGGCTGAAGCTTTCTTT.

At least ten counts were recorded for this clonotype. The V gene is TRBV3-1, the J gene TRBJ1-2, with TRBD1 identical over 7 bases. Germline-derived CDR1 and CDR2 are LGHDT and YNNKEL (reference sequence). V dropped 4 bases and J dropped 4; count of bases not matched to a gene: 9. This CDR3 has 15 amino acids. The chain's CDR3 is CASSRRQGLSYGYTF. The CDR3 DNA reads TGTGCCAGCAGCCGTAGACAGGGCCTCTCCTATGGCTACACCTTC.

This clonotype has a count of ten or more. This chain joins TRBV12-3 or TRBV12-4 and TRBJ1-3; D possibly corresponds to TRBD1 (5 bases). This CDR3 region has 15 residues. The ends were cut back, 11 bases at V and 4 bases at J, with 21 bases in the middle. The CDR3: CACLDRRGAGNTIYF. Here the CDR3 DNA reads TGTGCCTGCTTGGACCGGCGCGGGGCAGGAAACACCATATATTTT.

There are many counts of this clonotype. This sequence joins TRBV7-3 and TRBJ1-1; maybe TRBD1 (6 bases). Trimming left V 2 bases short and J 8 bases short, with 12 bases between. The CDR3 covers 13 residues. The V gene's germline CDR1 is SGHTA and CDR2 FQGTGA. The CDR3 bases are TGTGCCAGCAGCTTAGTTGACAGGACAGAAGCTTTCTTT. Its translation is CASSLVDRTEAFF.

The sample holds many counts of this clonotype. The V gene is TRBV5-1, the J gene TRBJ1-2; D is undetermined. This CDR3 comprises 13 residues. CDR1 is SGHRS, CDR2 YFSETQ, per germline. Trimming removed 4 bases from V and 10 bases from J, with 17 bases in between. The CDR3 nucleotides are TGCGCCAGCAGCCCCGTGTCTGGTTTGGACTACACCTTC. Its protein is CASSPVSGLDYTF.

This clonotype occurred many times. V is TRBV4-1 and J is TRBJ1-1; D is ambiguous. The CDR3 has 14 residues. CDR1 MGHRA and CDR2 YSYEKL come from the germline V gene. V dropped 1 base and J dropped 5 bases, with 11 bases sitting between them. CDR3 protein: CASSQVWQITEAFF. The CDR3 nucleotides read TGCGCCAGCAGCCAAGTCTGGCAAATTACTGAAGCTTTCTTT.

About this clonotype: This may stem from a read error, because a much larger clone lies one nucleotide away. The J gene is TRBJ2-1, the V gene TRBV15; D is uncertain. The germline CDR1 and CDR2 sequences are LNHNV and YYDKDF (reference sequence). V was cut by 5 bases and J by 3 bases, with 8 bases left in between. The CDR3 sequence is 13 residues long. The CDR3 spells CATSARDYNEQFF. In DNA, the CDR3 is TGTGCCACCAGCGCTCGAGACTACAATGAGCAGTTCTTC.

This clonotype was seen at least ten times. This sequence joins TRBV12-3 or TRBV12-4 and TRBJ1-1; D call uncertain. The length of the CDR3 is 14 residues. Trimming stripped 5 bases from V and 2 bases from J, with 12 bases between. The CDR3 region has the DNA TGTGCCAGCAGTGGAGCGGACGGAAACACTGAAGCTTTCTTT. Encoded protein: CASSGADGNTEAFF.

This clonotype was detected only a few times. The chain combines TRBV10-3 with TRBJ1-3, with D maybe TRBD1 (6 bases). The CDR3 spans 14 residues. V was trimmed by 6 bases and J by 13 bases, leaving 22 bases between them. Germline CDR1 ENHRY, CDR2 SYGVKD. This CDR3 reads CAISPTGTPDKIYF. CDR3 in DNA: TGTGCCATCAGCCCGACCGGGACACCAGACAAGATATATTTT.

This clonotype showed up many times. This chain joins TRBV10-3 and TRBJ1-2, with 7 bases aligning to TRBD1. CDR3 length: 15 residues. V was pared by 10 bases and J by 0 bases, with 11 bases of the junction left unmatched. Germline loops: CDR1 ENHRY, CDR2 SYGVKD. In DNA form, the CDR3 reads TGTGCCAACCGGGACAGCCTATTAGCTAACTATGGCTACACCTTC. It encodes CANRDSLLANYGYTF.

This clonotype was detected many times. The chain combines TRBV20-1 with TRBJ2-5; possibly TRBD2 for D (6 bases). The germline V gene encodes CDR1 DFQATT and CDR2 SNEGSKA (reference sequence). Trimming removed 0 bases from V and 6 bases from J, with 11 bases in between. The CDR3 has 13 amino acids. The CDR3 sequence is CSAREAGGQTQYF. Here the CDR3 DNA reads TGCAGTGCTAGAGAGGCAGGAGGGCAGACCCAGTACTTC.

This clonotype was counted at least ten times. This rearrangement joins TRBV29-1 to TRBJ1-2, with TRBD1 identical over 10 bases. The V and J ends lost 7 bases and 2 bases, in that order; junction bases with no gene match: 1. The CDR3 runs 12 residues. Germline V gene sequence: CDR1 SQVTM, CDR2 ANQGSEA. CDR3 DNA sequence: TGCAGCGGGACAGGGGGGAACTATGGCTACACCTTC. Amino acids: CSGTGGNYGYTF. Complete variable domain (other parts from reference TRBV29-1 and TRBJ1-2): SAVISQKPSRDICQRGTSLTIQCQVDSQVTMMFWYRQQPGQSLTLIATANQGSEATYESGFVIDKFPISRPNLTFSTLTVSNMSPEDSSIYLCSGTGGNYGYTFGSGTRLTVV.

This clonotype was counted ten times or more. The rearrangement uses TRBV5-1 and TRBJ1-5, with no clear D. Germline values: CDR1 SGHRS, CDR2 YFSETQ. The CDR3 is 14 amino acids. V was trimmed by 2 bases and J by 0 bases, leaving 6 bases between them. The CDR3 nucleotides read TGCGCCAGCAGCTTCGGGGATAGCAATCAGCCCCAGCATTTT. Protein product: CASSFGDSNQPQHF.

This clonotype was found many times. The chain carries TRBV5-6 and TRBJ2-7; D might be TRBD1 or TRBD2, each matching 5 bases. This CDR3 has 15 amino acids. The V end lost 0 bases, the J end lost 0 bases, and 10 bases lay between the germline ends. Germline CDR1 reads SGHDT; CDR2 reads YYEEEE. CDR3 coding DNA: TGTGCCAGCAGCTTGGAAGGGGACCACTCCTACGAGCAGTACTTC. This sequence encodes CASSLEGDHSYEQYF.

This clonotype appeared many times. The chain employs TRBV2 and TRBJ2-6; D is unclear. Trimming left V 0 bases short and J 0 bases short, with 6 bases between. This CDR3 spans 16 amino acids. Germline values: CDR1 SNHLY, CDR2 FYNNEI. This CDR3 reads CASSEAWNSGANVLTF. Here the CDR3 DNA reads TGTGCCAGCAGTGAAGCTTGGAACTCTGGGGCCAACGTCCTGACTTTC.

This clonotype was counted at least ten times. The CDR3 sequence: CSVVRVNEQFF. The CDR3 coding sequence is TGCAGCGTTGTACGAGTGAATGAGCAGTTCTTC. The chain combines TRBV29-1 with TRBJ2-1; unclear D gene. CDR3 length: 11 amino acids. The V gene lost 4 bases and the J gene lost 7 bases, with 8 bases spanning the gap. The V gene's germline CDR1 is SQVTM and CDR2 ANQGSEA.

The rearrangement joins TRBV29-1 to TRBJ1-5; 8 bases match TRBD1. J gave up 3 bases and V 4 bases, and 11 bases lay outside the gene matches. The CDR3 has 16 amino acids. Germline V gene data show CDR1 as SQVTM and CDR2 as ANQGSEA. The CDR3 DNA sequence: TGCAGCGTTGTACCCTCCCAGGGGGCTGCCAATCAGCCCCAGCATTTT. Translating it yields CSVVPSQGAANQPQHF.

In DNA form, the CDR3 reads TGCGCCAGCAGCTCGTGGGATAACATGAACACTGAAGCTTTCTTT. It translates to CASSSWDNMNTEAFF. The chain couples TRBV5-1 to TRBJ1-1; no clear D. V was shortened by 3 bases and J by 0 bases, with 12 bases between the two germline ends. The CDR3 extends over 15 amino acids. Looked up from germline, CDR1 is SGHRS and CDR2 is YFSETQ. Full variable domain (missing parts from reference TRBV5-1 and TRBJ1-1): KAGVTQTPRYLIKTRGQQVTLSCSPISGHRSVSWYQQTPGQGLQFLFEYFSETQRNKGNFPGRFSGRQFSNSRSEMNVSTLELGDSALYLCASSSWDNMNTEAFFGQGTRLTVV.

This clonotype has at least ten counts. The chain couples TRBV6-1 to TRBJ2-1; 7 positions agree with TRBD2. Trimming cost V 6 bases and J 3 bases; bases outside gene matches: 8. CDR3 length equals 15 residues. The germline gives CDR1 MNHNS, CDR2 SASEGT. The CDR3 sequence is CASRSGTTNYNEQFF. DNA for the CDR3: TGTGCCAGCAGGTCCGGGACTACCAACTACAATGAGCAGTTCTTC.

This clonotype was seen many times. V is TRBV2 and J is TRBJ2-7; 7 bases map to TRBD1. CDR1 is SNHLY and CDR2 is FYNNEI in the germline V gene. The V gene end was trimmed by 6 bases and the J gene end by 5 bases; junction bases not matched to a gene: 13. The CDR3 is 15 residues long. Written as DNA, the CDR3 is TGTGCCAGCAGGACCCCAACAGACAGGGACCACGAGCAGTACTTC. It codes for CASRTPTDRDHEQYF.

This clonotype has a count of ten or more. The chain couples TRBV12-3 or TRBV12-4 to TRBJ1-2, with 7 bases aligning to TRBD1. The CDR3 has 14 residues. The trim removed 5 bases at V and 8 bases at J, leaving 11 bases unmatched. CDR3 DNA sequence: TGTGCCAGCAGTGCCCAACAGGGGACGAGGGGCTACACCTTC. Encoded protein: CASSAQQGTRGYTF.

This clonotype showed up many times. J is TRBJ2-3 and V is TRBV5-1; D perhaps matches TRBD2 (6 bases). CDR3 size: 13 residues. The V end lost 1 base, the J end lost 8 bases, and 11 bases lay between the germline ends. CDR1 is SGHRS, CDR2 YFSETQ, per germline. The CDR3 DNA sequence: TGCGCCAGCAGCTTGACAAGGGAGGCTACGCAGTATTTT. Translated: CASSLTREATQYF. Looking up the rest from reference TRBV5-1 and TRBJ2-3 gives the full variable domain: KAGVTQTPRYLIKTRGQQVTLSCSPISGHRSVSWYQQTPGQGLQFLFEYFSETQRNKGNFPGRFSGRQFSNSRSEMNVSTLELGDSALYLCASSLTREATQYFGPGTRLTVL.

This clonotype was picked up many times. This rearrangement joins TRBV12-3 or TRBV12-4 to TRBJ2-2; no clear D gene. The CDR3 has 12 residues. V lost 7 bases to trimming and J lost 6 bases, with 9 bases between them. DNA for the CDR3: TGTGCCAGCACACCGGACCCCGGGGAGCTGTTTTTT. Its translation: CASTPDPGELFF.

Concerning this clonotype: A read error may explain this, as a much larger clone is one base away. The genes are TRBV20-1 and TRBJ2-3; D may be TRBD1 (6 bases). Germline CDR1 reads DFQATT; CDR2 reads SNEGSKA (reference sequence). Trimming cost V 3 bases and J 5 bases, with 12 bases left between them. This CDR3 region has 13 residues. The CDR3 loop is CSARANRVDTQYF. DNA for the CDR3: TGCAGTGCTAGGGCCAACAGGGTAGATACGCAGTATTTT.